This T cell receptor (beta chain) was identified during a study of blood T cell repertoires in COVID-19. At the level of the study: Nucleic acid was either cDNA or gDNA, and it came from T cells, B-cell-depleted T cells, or PBMCs.

Individuals aged 18 to 89 years were recruited from 24 US areas. Among Cohort 3 donors, those recovered had two negative PCRs, clearance, or symptom resolution. In the original processing: How many nucleated cells were present was estimated from reference gene primer amplification. Sequenced by immunoSEQ multiplex PCR; TCRdb stores in-frame clones only, minus some. D and trimming come from the DNA, and the V and J calls and clone size come from that table. The table shows about 330,000 clones, with about nine tenths occurring only once. The germline V gene has CDR1 GTSNPN and CDR2 SVGIG (reference sequence). The V end was cut by 3 bases, the J end by 5 bases, with 14 bases between. The CDR3 is 14 residues long.

Material: PBMCs or T cells enriched from blood (not recorded which). The TCR was taken from a woman aged 18-29 years who had recovered from COVID-19. This sequence joins TRBV30 and TRBJ1-5; maybe TRBD1 (6 bases). CDR3 in DNA: TGTGCCTGGAGCCAAACAGGGTTGGATCAGCCCCAGCATTTT. Protein product: CAWSQTGLDQPQHF.